This TCR beta chain comes out of a study of tumor T cells in aggressive B-cell lymphoma. V dropped 0 bases and J dropped 4; count of bases not matched to a gene: 5. Looked up from germline, CDR1 is SGHNT and CDR2 is YYREEE (reference sequence). The CDR3 is 16 amino acids. Profiled with immunoSEQ multiplex PCR; TCRdb holds only in-frame clones, not every one. Seen here are some 3,500 clones, roughly 92% observed once, and the top ten hold over 7%. The chain uses TRBV5-4 and TRBJ2-2; 8 nucleotides align to TRBD1. The sample comprised tumor tissue. The sequence was obtained from an adult with diffuse large B cell lymphoma. Here the CDR3 DNA reads TGTGCCAGCAGCTTGGCTGGACAGGGAGCCACCGGGGAGCTGTTTTTT. Amino acids: CASSLAGQGATGELFF.